The entry below describes one T cell receptor (beta chain). This clonotype appeared many times. Which antigen it targets is not known. Per-base quality was not reported, and no clone a single base away is much larger than it. The library was produced with multiplex PCR. The instrument was an Illumina HiSeq 2500. TCRbeta libraries were built by three rounds of nested PCR using primers (Table S4), following protocols modified from ARM-PCR. Before sequencing, PCR products of 200-500 bp were excised from the gel and purified with the QIAquick gel extraction kit. As for how the authors treated the data: Reads were cleaned with Trimmomatic, merged with FLASH into complete CDR3 sequences, and assigned to V(D)J germline segments with MiTCR. Clonal diversity was computed as the inverse Simpson's index with VDJtools. Productive reads were defined as in-frame sequences without a premature stop codon. The public reads were reprocessed in TCRdb via fastp at Q25 and MiXCR, keeping in-frame beta chains. Each CDR3 protein appears once, grouped with its most common genes and DNA. In this record, the V and J calls reflect TCRdb's handling and not the investigators' own analysis. This sample is represented by approximately 90,000 distinct CDR3 sequences; around 71% of them were singletons. Around 16% of the sample goes to the ten largest clones.

Ends trimmed: V by 4 bases, J by 4 bases; bases unmatched to a gene: 8. Spanning cysteine to phenylalanine, the CDR3 consists of 15 amino acids. Just the 45-base CDR3 DNA is kept, in frame starting at base 1. In the germline V gene (reference sequence), CDR1 corresponds to DFQATT and CDR2 to SNEGSKA. The sample belongs to a study of tumor and adjacent non-tumor tissue in lung cancer (dated by TCRdb to the late 2010s). Regarding the complete study: By cancer type, the cohort comprised some twelve adenocarcinoma patients, 2 squamous cell carcinoma patients and 1 small cell lung cancer patient. Using bulk TCRbeta repertoires from over twelve lung cancer patients, the study set lung tumor tissue side by side with matched distant non-tumor lung tissue. For each patient, one tumor sample and one normal lung sample were taken, giving about 31 paired specimens that underwent TCRbeta CDR3 sequencing. The approximately 15 enrolled patients, of whom roughly 10 were men and 5 were women, were aged about 31 to 76 years and were diagnosed with TNM stage I to III disease. In total, sequencing yielded 100 million to 150 million productive TCRbeta reads, which works out to an average of about 4.2 million reads per sample.

The study at large found these results: The top 100 clones accounted for a significantly larger cumulative portion of the repertoire in normal lung than in tumor tissue. Peripheral blood was not sequenced, so blood TCRbeta repertoires were not examined in the lung cancer patients of the study. Neither the sequencing platform nor unique molecular identifiers are named or mentioned anywhere in the methods. With only roughly 14 patients in the cohort, the authors noted that larger samples and more detailed clinical data are needed. Significantly higher TCR diversity (inverse Simpson) was observed in tumor tissue than in normal lung tissue (about 410 vs 180, P = 0.0075, Mann-Whitney U test). Younger patients had significantly higher TCR diversity, and higher tumor TCR diversity was associated with shorter overall and disease-free survival.

RNA was isolated from bulk, unsorted tissue, and RNA quality was assessed with a NanoDrop ND-1000 and an Agilent 2100. All donors had newly diagnosed lung cancer, had not received prior chemotherapy, and were admitted for thoracic surgery in China between August and November 2014. Patients with previous radiotherapy or chemotherapy, or with another concurrent cancer, were excluded from the study. Pieces of surgical tissue measuring about 1-2.2 cm3 were kept in RNAlater solution and stored at -80 degrees C until use. The chain is encoded by TRBV20-1 joined to TRBJ2-3, with 10 bases matching TRBD2. Sequencing used lung tumor tissue. This TCR derives from a man in his fifties or sixties with non-small cell lung cancer. The CDR3 region reads CSATSPSGGADTQYF. The base sequence is TGCAGTGCTACCTCCCCGAGCGGGGGGGCAGATACGCAGTATTTT.